The clone carrying this T cell receptor (beta chain) was counted ten times or more. The antigen remains unidentified. This entry comes from a study of response to subunit inactivated influenza vaccine. Whole-study findings and limits: Authors suggested few new T cells are recruited by each seasonal influenza vaccination.

TCRdb passed the RT-PCR reads through MiXCR, listing each CDR3 protein once. The profile shows hundreds of thousands of distinct CDR3 sequences, more than 11% of them singletons. This CDR3 contains 15 residues. V lost 0 bases and J lost 1; bases outside the gene matches: 0. The sequences come from PBMCs from blood, collected 14 to 15 days before vaccination. The TCR was taken from a man in his fifties who received an inactivated influenza vaccine. The chain couples TRBV12-3 or TRBV12-4 to TRBJ1-1; 9 bases agree with TRBD1. The CDR3 protein is CASSLAGQGNTEAFF. CDR3 coding DNA: TGTGCCAGCAGTTTAGCGGGACAGGGGAACACTGAAGCTTTCTTT.